This T cell receptor beta chain was obtained from a study of T cells after somatic rescue of genetic block (dated by TCRdb to 2020 to 2021). General notes on the study: The study assessed how robust, over the long term, a T-cell system was when the system had developed through somatic rescue of a genetic block in T-cell development.

This clone was picked up one time. The clone's antigen remains unknown. Per-nucleotide qualities are absent, and no much larger clonotype sits a single base away. Spanning cysteine to phenylalanine, the CDR3 consists of 14 amino acids. Only CDR3 DNA remains: 42 bases, in frame from the first base. As encoded in the germline V gene, CDR1 is SGHTA while CDR2 is FQGNSA. For this chain, trimming is 5 bases at the V end and 2 bases at the J end, and the number of junction bases without a gene match is 3. Library preparation used the immunoSEQ multiplex PCR assay. TCRdb retrieved this table from immuneACCESS and kept in-frame rearrangements only. Not all clones are present; in checked studies, unresolved V genes account for under half, and no reason is known for the remainder. The sample table holds 60,000 to 75,000 clones, of which 92% were seen once. The ten largest clones represent about 2.9% of the sample.

Sequencing was done on a sample of peripheral blood mononuclear cells (PBMCs). The rearrangement combines TRBV7-2 with TRBJ1-1, with TRBD1 matching 9 junction bases. This clonotype was obtained from a man aged 35 to 55. Here the CDR3 is given as CASSPQGANTEAFF. In nucleotide form, the sequence is TGTGCCAGCAGCCCACAGGGGGCAAACACTGAAGCTTTCTTT.